This record concerns one T cell receptor (beta chain) sequence. It lacks a known antigen. There are no base qualities to consult, and no much larger clone falls within one base. Taken with the paper, the label for time point translates to: about 28 days (+/-7) after the second vaccine dose. Because spike-specific TCR depth and breadth did not differ between the two schedules, AZD1222 recipients who got a second dose at roughly 4 weeks were pooled with those who got a second dose at roughly 12 weeks. Samples from vaccinated people were obtained from the UK trials COV001 and COV002, which included a single-blind randomized controlled phase 2/3 trial of AZD1222 (ChAdOx1 nCoV-19) in healthy adults. Trial participant PBMC samples were collected at day 0 and day 28 after the second dose for TCRbeta chain sequencing. This specimen belongs to a study of T cell responses to AZD1222 COVID-19 vaccine (dated by TCRdb to the early 2020s). Study-wide context: TCR sequencing was performed for roughly 250 trial participants, of whom 200 to 220 were given two doses of AZD1222 and around 25 were given two doses of MenACWY control vaccine. Enrollment into the trials was organized by age into subgroups of 18-55, 56-69 and 70-plus years, and those subgroups contained around 150, 28 and 57 TCR-sequenced participants, respectively.

Sequences LGHDT (CDR1) and YNNKEL (CDR2) are obtained from the germline V gene (reference sequence). Trimming costs V 0 bases and J 8 bases, and their ends lie 7 bases apart. The CDR3, cysteine through phenylalanine, is 13 amino acids long. The DNA shown is the 39-base CDR3, in frame from base 1. The CDR3 regions of human TCRbeta chains were analyzed by immunosequencing. From the authors' description of their analysis: Repertoire TCRs were matched against a reference library of SARS-CoV-2-specific TCRs generated with the MIRA antigen-specificity platform. Breadth was defined as the fraction of unique TCRs that were SARS-CoV-2-associated. Depth was defined as the fraction of total T cells that were SARS-CoV-2-associated. Using the MIRA data, each spike-specific TCR was mapped to the spike region that the TCR reacts to and placed in a CD4 or CD8 class. Log10-transformed breadth and depth values were compared by one-way ANOVA with Sidak's multiple comparisons tests. Held by TCRdb, this immuneACCESS table contains in-frame sequences only and omits some clones. Under half of the omission traces to an unresolved V gene where checked; the cause of the rest is unknown. V and J calls and clone size follow that table, whereas D and trimming were derived from the DNA. The sample has more than 60,000 clones on record, roughly 91% of them singletons. The ten largest clones represent roughly 18% of the sample.

Paper-wide results and their limitations: Conclusions about previously exposed vaccinees are limited, since just six AZD1222 recipients were seropositive for SARS-CoV-2 at baseline. In the small 56-69-year group, the increase in depth fell short of significance, most likely because of low power. Participants were mostly white British and included more females than males, and it was suggested by the authors that clonal diversity may have been underestimated. A significant rise in spike-specific TCR breadth and depth was observed after two AZD1222 doses relative to day 0 and relative to MenACWY recipients. CD4 TCRs associated with the vaccine covered the entire spike protein, and the dominant responses were in regions 160-218 and 743-854. No day 14 peak-response samples were available, so repertoires were characterized only after the peak T cell response. Reportedly, almost half of the unique spike-specific TCRs recognized epitopes lying outside the regions that are mutated in the B.1.351 and B.1.1.7 variants.

This chain joins TRBV3-1 (or the pseudogene TRBV3-2) to TRBJ1-4, with no confidently assigned D gene. The clonotype comes from an adult who received the AZD1222 COVID-19 vaccine. Source: peripheral blood, taken 28 days after the second AZD1222 dose. The DNA reads TGTGCCAGCAGCCAAGAGGATGGCGAAAAACTGTTTTTT. The resulting protein is CASSQEDGEKLFF.